Listed here are 20 T cell receptor beta chains from one sample, sequenced in a study of T cell repertoires in cytomegalovirus infection (dated by TCRdb to 2018 to 2020). The sequencing machine was an Illumina HiSeq 1500. The raw public reads went through TCRdb reprocessing: fastp at Q25, MiXCR clone calling, in-frame beta chains kept. CDR3 protein duplicates are merged, each entry listing the most common genes and DNA. Recorded for this sample are 250,000 or so distinct CDR3 sequences; more than 15% of them occurred a single time. The ten biggest clones cover about half of the sample. The material sequenced was CD8+ T cells from PBMCs. The receptors were gathered from a human donor in good health (CMV status not recorded). Some clones in this sample may be carry-over from other donors' samples.

V gene TRBV7-9 combines with J gene TRBJ2-7; D gene unclear. The germline V gene has CDR1 SEHNR and CDR2 FQNEAQ (reference sequence). Trimming removed 0 bases at V and 5 bases at J, with 5 bases between. This CDR3 comprises 12 residues. The CDR3 region has the DNA TGTGCCAGCAGCTTAGCCTTCGACGAGCAGTACTTC. Translating gives CASSLAFDEQYF.

At least ten counts were recorded for this clonotype. The chain recombines TRBV28 with TRBJ1-5; no definite D call. There are 14 residues in the CDR3. Trimming removed 2 bases at V and 0 bases at J, with 5 bases between. From germline, CDR1 is MDHEN and CDR2 SYDVKM. This chain's CDR3 is CASSLPVSNQPQHF. CDR3 bases: TGTGCCAGCAGTTTACCCGTTAGCAATCAGCCCCAGCATTTT.

This clonotype was detected a few times. The CDR3 sequence is CASSYSKTAAYNEQFF. DNA of the CDR3: TGTGCCAGCAGTTACTCGAAGACGGCGGCCTACAATGAGCAGTTCTTC. The V gene is TRBV6-2 or TRBV6-3, the J gene TRBJ2-1; the D is unclear. The CDR3 has 16 residues. In germline, CDR1 is MNHEY, CDR2 SVGEGT. V shed 0 bases and J shed 2 bases, with 11 bases lying between them.

The genes are TRBV2 and TRBJ2-4; 9 nucleotides match TRBD2. This CDR3 has 16 amino acids. Germline V gene lookup returns CDR1 SNHLY and CDR2 FYNNEI. Losses at the gene ends were 7 bases for V and 2 bases for J; bases not matched to a gene: 9. CDR3 DNA: TGTGCCAGCACCGATGAAGCGGGGGGCCCCAAAAACATTCAGTACTTC. This translates into CASTDEAGGPKNIQYF.

The chain combines TRBV5-6 with TRBJ2-7, with TRBD1 matching 7 bases. Trimming removed 4 bases from V and 4 bases from J; junction bases left unmatched: 5. Germline CDR1 is SGHDT and CDR2 is YYEEEE. This CDR3 comprises 13 residues. CDR3 loop: CASSVGQLYEQYF. The CDR3, as DNA: TGTGCCAGCAGCGTGGGACAGCTATACGAGCAGTACTTC.

This clonotype was picked up a small number of times. This rearrangement joins TRBV7-2 to TRBJ1-2, with D possibly being TRBD1 (5 bases). V was trimmed by 4 bases and J by 8 bases, leaving 20 bases between them. Germline CDR1 and CDR2: SGHTA and FQGNSA. The CDR3 has 15 amino acids. In nucleotides, the CDR3 is TGTGCCAGCAGCTCGGACTATATGGCGGGGGTAGGCTACACCTTC. The encoded protein is CASSSDYMAGVGYTF.

This chain connects TRBV6-5 to TRBJ2-5, with 7 bases that match TRBD2. Germline V gene sequence: CDR1 MNHEY, CDR2 SVGAGI. The length of the CDR3 is 13 residues. The junction had 4 bases not matched to a gene; V was cut back by 0 bases and J by 9 bases. The CDR3 coding sequence is TGTGCCAGCAGTTACTCGGGGGGGGAGGCCCAGTACTTC. This gives the protein CASSYSGGEAQYF.

This clonotype was seen many times. The chain is built from TRBV12-3 or TRBV12-4 and TRBJ1-1; a weak D match, TRBD1 (5 bases). This CDR3 contains 13 residues. The V end lost 6 bases, the J end lost 5 bases, and 13 bases lay between the germline ends. The CDR3 spells CASSLGGDTEAFF. In DNA form, the CDR3 reads TGTGCCAGCAGCCTCGGGGGGGATACTGAAGCTTTCTTT.

Here the CDR3 DNA reads TGTGCCATCGGGGCCTTCTATAATTCACCCCTCCACTTT. It translates to CAIGAFYNSPLHF. The V call is TRBV27, the J call TRBJ1-6; weak D call: TRBD1 (5 bases). Germline V gives CDR1 MNHEY, CDR2 SMNVEV (reference sequence). V was clipped by 10 bases and J by 3 bases, with 10 bases between them. This CDR3 has 13 amino acids.

This clonotype was seen at least ten times. V and J are TRBV6-6 and TRBJ2-7, with D maybe TRBD1 (5 bases). Germline CDR1 MNHNY, CDR2 SVGAGI (reference sequence). The CDR3 loop spans 13 amino acids. The V and J ends lost 6 bases and 2 bases respectively, with 11 bases between them. CDR3 sequence: CASSQDITYEQYF. In DNA form, the CDR3 reads TGTGCCAGCAGCCAGGACATCACCTACGAGCAGTACTTC.

The chain links TRBV5-5 to TRBJ1-3; TRBD1 might be the D (5 bases). V shed 1 base and J shed 4 bases, with 12 bases lying between them. Germline assignment: CDR1 SGHKS and CDR2 YYEKEE (reference sequence). The CDR3 has 15 residues. The CDR3: CASSLRGGGGNTIYF. The CDR3, as DNA: TGTGCCAGCAGCTTGAGGGGAGGAGGAGGAAACACCATATATTTT. The full variable domain, in which reference TRBV5-5 and TRBJ1-3 provide the parts outside the CDR3, is DAGVTQSPTHLIKTRGQQVTLRCSPISGHKSVSWYQQVLGQGPQFIFQYYEKEERGRGNFPDRFSARQFPNYSSELNVNALLLGDSALYLCASSLRGGGGNTIYFGEGSWLTVV.

The rearrangement uses TRBV25-1 and TRBJ2-1; D is possibly TRBD1 (6 bases). Germline V lookup: CDR1 MGHDK, CDR2 SYGVNS. There are 13 residues in the CDR3. The V gene lost 2 bases and the J gene lost 6 bases, with 8 bases spanning the gap. CDR3 sequence reads: CASSEGGFNEQFF. CDR3 nucleotides: TGTGCCAGCAGTGAAGGGGGCTTCAATGAGCAGTTCTTC.

A few counts support this clonotype. The V call is TRBV5-6, the J call TRBJ2-1; maybe TRBD2 (5 bases). V gave up 0 bases and J gave up 6 bases, with 10 bases separating them. Per germline, CDR1 SGHDT and CDR2 YYEEEE. There are 14 residues in the CDR3. The CDR3 region has the DNA TGTGCCAGCAGCTTGGGGTCTAGCCCCAATGAGCAGTTCTTC. The encoded protein is CASSLGSSPNEQFF.

The CDR3 here is CASSIWGPTEAFF. The DNA for the CDR3 is TGTGCCAGTAGTATATGGGGGCCCACTGAAGCTTTCTTT. V gene TRBV19 combines with J gene TRBJ1-1; maybe TRBD1 (6 bases). This CDR3 contains 13 residues. Deletions cut 2 bases from V and 4 bases from J, with 8 bases between. Germline values: CDR1 LNHDA, CDR2 SQIVND (reference sequence).

Only a few counts were recorded for this clonotype. J is TRBJ1-2 and V is TRBV6-2 or TRBV6-3; D is perhaps TRBD1 (5 bases). The ends were cut back, 2 bases at V and 0 bases at J, with 16 bases in the middle. There are 17 residues in the CDR3. Germline CDR1 and CDR2: MNHEY and SVGEGT. CDR3 nucleotides: TGTGCCAGCAGTTACGATGTGGCAGGGATTCCTAACTATGGCTACACCTTC. This gives the protein CASSYDVAGIPNYGYTF.

The gene calls are TRBV4-3 and TRBJ2-2; D gene ambiguous. The CDR3 has 16 residues. The V gene's germline CDR1 is LGHNA and CDR2 YSLEER. Trimming shortened V by 4 bases and J by 2 bases, and 14 bases separated the two germline ends. The CDR3 loop reads CASSPLIEDNTGELFF. CDR3 coding DNA: TGCGCCAGCAGCCCTCTAATTGAGGACAACACCGGGGAGCTGTTTTTT.

This clonotype was observed many times. J is TRBJ1-1 and V is TRBV27; 8 bases map to TRBD1. J gave up 5 bases and V 2 bases, and 7 bases lay outside the gene matches. This CDR3 contains 15 residues. Germline V gene sequence: CDR1 MNHEY, CDR2 SMNVEV (reference sequence). The CDR3 coding sequence is TGTGCCAGCAGTTTACGGGGGACAGGAGTGACTGAAGCTTTCTTT. It translates to CASSLRGTGVTEAFF.

This clonotype was recorded only once. J is TRBJ2-7 and V is TRBV5-4; 7 nucleotides match TRBD1. Germline V gene sequence: CDR1 SGHNT, CDR2 YYREEE (reference sequence). Trimming cost V 4 bases and J 5 bases; bases outside gene matches: 9. The CDR3 consists of 14 residues. This CDR3 is CASSPWTGSDEQYF. CDR3 coding DNA: TGTGCCAGCAGCCCCTGGACAGGCTCGGACGAGCAGTACTTC.

This sequence joins TRBV5-6 and TRBJ2-1, with a weak D call TRBD1 (6 bases). This CDR3 spans 13 amino acids. Germline V gene lookup returns CDR1 SGHDT and CDR2 YYEEEE. The V and J ends lost 4 bases and 5 bases respectively, with 10 bases between them. The DNA for the CDR3 is TGTGCCAGCAGCGCTGACAGGCACAATGAGCAGTTCTTC. Amino acid sequence: CASSADRHNEQFF.

Only a few counts were recorded for this clonotype. This rearrangement joins TRBV6-2 or TRBV6-3 to TRBJ1-2; the D is unclear. The V end was cut by 2 bases, the J end by 3 bases, with 7 bases between. Germline V gives CDR1 MNHEY, CDR2 SVGEGT. This CDR3 has 13 amino acids. CDR3: CASSYKSDYGYTF. The CDR3 nucleotides read TGTGCCAGCAGTTACAAGTCTGACTATGGCTACACCTTC.